A selection of T cell receptor beta chains follows, all from one sample in a study of T cell changes during pregnancy in multiple sclerosis. Method: immunoSEQ multiplex PCR; TCRdb's copy keeps in-frame clones and lacks some. The table includes about 50,000 clones, 92% detected once. The input for sequencing was CD4+ T cells from peripheral blood mononuclear cells, taken in the second trimester of pregnancy. These receptors originate from a female donor with multiple sclerosis, enrolled in a pregnancy study. Both conserved end residues are part of each CDR3. A D gene is named only where the DNA matches it firmly. Clone size is shown for a subset of rows, as once, few, many or a class of expanded clone.

d_call | cdr3_length | j_call | v_call | clone_size | cdr3_nt | cdr3_aa
- | 16 | TRBJ1-6 | TRBV10-2 | few | TGCGCCAGCAGGGTGGCGGGCAGCTCCTATAATTCACCCCTCCACTTT | CASRVAGSSYNSPLHF
- | 16 | TRBJ1-2 | TRBV5-8 | - | TGTGCCAGCAGCTTCCTATCGCACTCTATAAACTATGGCTACACCTTC | CASSFLSHSINYGYTF
- | 14 | TRBJ2-7 | TRBV27 | - | TGTGCCAGCAGTTTTCAAGCGTACACCTACGAGCAGTACTTC | CASSFQAYTYEQYF
- | 13 | TRBJ1-3 | TRBV28 | - | TGTGCCAGCAGTTACGGGTTCGAAAACACCATATATTTT | CASSYGFENTIYF
- | 15 | TRBJ2-7 | TRBV4-2 | - | TGTGCCAGCAGCCAAGGGCGGGGAAGCGACGACGAGCAGTACTTC | CASSQGRGSDDEQYF
- | 11 | TRBJ1-1 | TRBV20-1 | - | TGCAGTGCACAGGGTTTCACTGAAGCTTTCTTT | CSAQGFTEAFF
- | 12 | TRBJ1-1 | TRBV18 | once | TGTGCCAGCTCACCAAGGAGAACTGAAGCTTTCTTT | CASSPRRTEAFF
TRBD1 | 11 | TRBJ1-1 | TRBV20-1 | - | TGCAGTGCTAGACGGACAGGGGAAGCTTTCTTT | CSARRTGEAFF
- | 15 | TRBJ1-6 | TRBV2 | few | TGTGCCAGCAGTGGGGAGGGAGTGGGTAATTCACCCCTCCACTTT | CASSGEGVGNSPLHF
- | 13 | TRBJ1-2 | TRBV19 | - | TGTGCCAGTAGTAGAGATAAAGCGGGAGGCTACACCTTC | CASSRDKAGGYTF